Only a few counts were recorded for the clone carrying this T cell receptor (beta chain). This sample stems from a study of Ad26.COV2.S vaccination and SARS-CoV-2 variants. In germline, CDR1 is MDHEN, CDR2 SYDVKM. The CDR3 spans 13 residues. Trimming pared 3 bases from V and 10 bases from J, leaving 10 bases between. The treatment denotes: around 19 received Ad26.COV2.S at low or high dose, single or two shots; about five received placebo; per-sample allocation not given. Sampling occurred on day 63 after the first vaccine or placebo injection. The table came from immunoSEQ multiplex PCR; TCRdb's copy has only in-frame clones and leaves some out. The sample records 350,000 to 500,000 clones, around 89% being singletons.

This TCR was sampled from a person between 18 and 59 years old who received the Ad26.COV2.S COVID-19 vaccine or a placebo. The sample here was peripheral blood, taken in a trial of Ad26.COV2.S vaccine versus placebo. The genes are TRBV28 and TRBJ1-6; D gene uncertain. CDR3 in amino acids: CASSLDVLSPLHF. The CDR3 nucleotides read TGTGCCAGCAGTTTGGACGTATTATCACCCCTCCACTTT.